This TCR beta chain was recovered during a study of cytomegalovirus exposure and HLA in healthy donors. Points from the study as a whole: It was only CMV serostatus that was available as immune exposure information. In a later analysis, the majority of CMV-associated beta chains seemingly showed HLA restriction.

Concerning this clone: Its antigen is unidentified.

At collection, donors were nominally healthy, but unrecorded immune exposures were probable. PCR used 60 Vbeta primers and 13 Jbeta primers. The table came from immunoSEQ multiplex PCR; TCRdb's copy has only in-frame clones and leaves some out. This sample yields 80,000 or so clones, of which about 66% are seen a single time; roughly 5% belongs to the top ten. This clonotype was obtained from a man in his sixties in good health and CMV-seropositive. Sequencing used PBMCs.

CDR3 loop: CASSVVGSGKETQYF. CDR3 bases: TGTGCCAGCAGCGTAGTTGGTAGCGGAAAAGAGACCCAGTACTTC. The chain combines TRBV9 with TRBJ2-5; possible D gene TRBD2, 6 bases. Germline CDR1 reads SGDLS; CDR2 reads YYNGEE. V was cut by 0 bases and J by 3 bases, with 12 bases left in between. CDR3 size: 15 residues.